This record looks at one T cell receptor beta chain sequence and its context. Its antigen remains unknown. TCRdb keeps only in-frame clones here, not all; method: immunoSEQ multiplex PCR. The table records tens of thousands of clones, roughly 88% of them present only once. This specimen comes from a study of cytomegalovirus exposure and HLA in healthy donors. Study details: The 600 to 800 first-cohort repertoires shared a platform with the 100 to 150 validation repertoires, as reported in a later analysis.

The germline CDR1 and CDR2 sequences are SGHRS and YFSETQ. The V and J ends lost 4 bases and 7 bases respectively, with 8 bases between them. The CDR3 has 11 amino acids. Study conclusions and caveats: Many donors carried some public TCRs, although rarity characterized most TCR sequences. CMV antigen specificity was confirmed in vitro for a few CMV-associated chains. Subsequent analysis revealed that first-cohort TCR clusters tended to co-occur in the roughly 120 validation repertoires.

The rearrangement joins TRBV5-1 to TRBJ1-1; TRBD1 might be the D (6 bases). Sequencing was done on a sample of PBMCs. The clonotype comes from a woman aged 25 to 39 in good health and CMV-seronegative. CDR3 residues: CASSQDSEAFF. Here the CDR3 DNA reads TGCGCCAGCAGCCAGGACAGTGAAGCTTTCTTT.